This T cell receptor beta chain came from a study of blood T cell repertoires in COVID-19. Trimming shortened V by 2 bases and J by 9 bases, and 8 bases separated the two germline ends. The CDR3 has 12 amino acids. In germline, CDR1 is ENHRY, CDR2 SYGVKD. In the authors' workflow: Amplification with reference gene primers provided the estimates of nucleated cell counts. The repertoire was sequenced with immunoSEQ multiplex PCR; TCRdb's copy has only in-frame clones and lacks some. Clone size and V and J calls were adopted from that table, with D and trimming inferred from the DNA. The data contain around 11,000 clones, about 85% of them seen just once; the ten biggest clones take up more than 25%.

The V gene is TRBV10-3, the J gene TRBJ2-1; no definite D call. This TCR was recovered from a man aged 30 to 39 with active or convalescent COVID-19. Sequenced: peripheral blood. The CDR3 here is CAISERRGEQFF. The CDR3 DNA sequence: TGTGCCATCAGTGAGAGAAGAGGTGAGCAGTTCTTC.